Below, 9 T cell receptor beta chains from the same sample are listed, as sequenced in a study of CD8 T cells in Susac syndrome. Random hexamers primed reverse transcription of about 0.5 to 1 ug RNA. TCRdb independently ran MiXCR on the immunoSEQ multiplex PCR reads; one entry per CDR3 protein. The sample holds 130,000 or so distinct CDR3 sequences, over 80% seen once. The source material was CD8+ T cells from PBMCs. The receptors stem from a human donor with multiple sclerosis.

With respect to this clonotype: Mismatch with germline at one junction end may stem from a read error. DNA for the CDR3: TGTGCCAGCAGCCAAGAGGGGCTAGCGGGAGGGCCCACAGATACGCAGTATTTT. Amino acid sequence: CASSQEGLAGGPTDTQYF. The rearrangement links TRBV4-3 to TRBJ2-3; 12 bases line up with TRBD2. The CDR3 length is 18 residues. Germline V gene sequence: CDR1 LGHNA, CDR2 YSLEER.

The chain joins TRBV3-1 to TRBJ2-1; D unclear. CDR3 length: 17 residues. Trimming took off 4 bases at V and 0 bases at J, with 16 bases between the two ends. The germline CDR1 and CDR2 sequences are LGHDT and YNNKEL (reference sequence). In nucleotides, the CDR3 is TGTGCCAGCAGCCGGACGATGGACCGGAGCTCCTACAATGAGCAGTTCTTC. Its translation is CASSRTMDRSSYNEQFF.

CDR3 DNA sequence: TGTGCCAGCAGCTTGGAGTGGGAGAGTGGGGAGCTGTTTTTT. Amino acid sequence: CASSLEWESGELFF. The chain links TRBV5-4 to TRBJ2-2, with D maybe TRBD2 (5 bases). The CDR3 is 14 residues long. The V gene's germline CDR1 is SGHNT and CDR2 YYREEE (reference sequence). Trimming took 0 bases from V and 8 from J, leaving 11 bases between them.

CDR3 amino acids: CASSLGGNYEQYF. CDR3 sequence (DNA): TGTGCCAGCAGTTTAGGGGGTAACTACGAGCAGTACTTC. The rearrangement links TRBV27 to TRBJ2-7; perhaps D is TRBD1 or TRBD2 (5 bases each). The V gene's germline CDR1 is MNHEY and CDR2 SMNVEV (reference sequence). There are 13 residues in the CDR3. Between the trimmed V and J ends, which lost 2 bases and 3 bases, there was a span of 8 bases.

The chain joins TRBV24-1 to TRBJ2-7, with 7 bases that match TRBD1. The trim removed 4 bases at V and 4 bases at J, leaving 6 bases unmatched. Germline values: CDR1 KGHDR, CDR2 SFDVKD. The CDR3 is 14 amino acids. DNA of the CDR3: TGTGCCACCAGTGACACAGGGGAGAGGTACGAGCAGTACTTC. It encodes CATSDTGERYEQYF.

This chain connects TRBV13 to TRBJ2-6, with 7 bases that match TRBD1. The germline CDR1 and CDR2 sequences are PRHDT and FYEKMQ (reference sequence). The ends lost 5 bases at V and 0 bases at J; junction bases unmatched: 10. This CDR3 is built from 18 residues. The CDR3 nucleotides are TGTGCCAGCAGCGTTCTTCGGACAGGTTTCTCTGGGGCCAACGTCCTGACTTTC. Encoded protein: CASSVLRTGFSGANVLTF. Full variable domain (rest looked up from reference TRBV13 and TRBJ2-6): AAGVIQSPRHLIKEKRETATLKCYPIPRHDTVYWYQQGPGQDPQFLISFYEKMQSDKGSIPDRFSAQQFSDYHSELNMSSLELGDSALYFCASSVLRTGFSGANVLTFGAGSRLTVL.

The chain has TRBV30 and TRBJ2-1; unclear D gene. CDR3 length: 13 residues. Between the trimmed V and J ends, which lost 2 bases and 0 bases, there was a span of 5 bases. CDR1 GTSNPN and CDR2 SVGIG come from the germline V gene (reference sequence). The CDR3 DNA follows: TGTGCCTGGAGTCAGTTCTCCTACAATGAGCAGTTCTTC. It codes for CAWSQFSYNEQFF.

The chain is built from TRBV19 and TRBJ2-5; a weak D match, TRBD1 (5 bases). CDR1 is LNHDA and CDR2 is SQIVND in the germline V gene (reference sequence). The CDR3 loop spans 15 amino acids. The V end lost 7 bases, the J end lost 5 bases, and 20 bases lay between the germline ends. CDR3 in amino acids: CASTTVAGSFETQYF. CDR3 in DNA: TGTGCCAGTACAACTGTCGCAGGGTCGTTCGAGACCCAGTACTTC.

The J gene is TRBJ1-1, the V gene TRBV28; no definite D call. V was cut by 2 bases and J by 6 bases, with 7 bases left in between. The CDR3 runs to 12 residues. Germline V gene sequence: CDR1 MDHEN, CDR2 SYDVKM. The CDR3 spells CASSLPGAEAFF. The CDR3 DNA follows: TGTGCCAGCAGTTTACCGGGAGCTGAAGCTTTCTTT.